Included here is one TCR beta chain sequence, with context. This specimen comes from a study of blood T cell repertoires in COVID-19. In the original analysis: Using reference gene primer amplification, nucleated cell counts were estimated. The table came from immunoSEQ multiplex PCR; TCRdb's copy has only in-frame clones and leaves some out. V and J calls plus clone size are reproduced from that table; the DNA served to infer D and trimming. This sample carries fewer than 250,000 clones, 83% of them seen once, and the ten largest clones take around 5.2%. The clonotype comes from a human donor in a cohort sampled during active COVID-19. Material: peripheral blood.

CDR3: CASSIATSGVVDTQYF. The CDR3 region has the DNA TGTGCCAGCAGCATCGCGACTAGCGGGGTTGTAGATACGCAGTATTTT. V gene TRBV9 combines with J gene TRBJ2-3; TRBD2 agrees at 11 bases. The CDR3 contains 16 residues. V gave up 4 bases and J gave up 5 bases; unmatched junction bases: 9. The germline gives CDR1 SGDLS, CDR2 YYNGEE.